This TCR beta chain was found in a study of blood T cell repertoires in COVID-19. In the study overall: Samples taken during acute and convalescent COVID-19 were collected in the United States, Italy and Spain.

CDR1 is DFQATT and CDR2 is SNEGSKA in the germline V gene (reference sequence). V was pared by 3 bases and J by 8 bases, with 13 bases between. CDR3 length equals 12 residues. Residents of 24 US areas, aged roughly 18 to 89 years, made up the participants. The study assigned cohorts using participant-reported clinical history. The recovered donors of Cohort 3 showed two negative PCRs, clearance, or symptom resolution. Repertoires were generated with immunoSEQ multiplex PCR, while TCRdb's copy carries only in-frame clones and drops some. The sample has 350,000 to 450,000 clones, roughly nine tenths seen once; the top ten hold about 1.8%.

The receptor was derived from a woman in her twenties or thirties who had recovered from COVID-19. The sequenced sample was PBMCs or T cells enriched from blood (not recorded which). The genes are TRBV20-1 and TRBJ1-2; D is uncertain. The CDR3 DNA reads TGCAGTGCTAGTAGATACGGTTTGGGCTACACCTTC. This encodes CSASRYGLGYTF.